The 22 T cell receptor beta chains below come from one sample, sequenced in a study of blood T cell repertoires in COVID-19. Profiled with immunoSEQ multiplex PCR; TCRdb holds only in-frame clones, not every one. The data show 110,000 or so clones, about 88% seen once. Sequenced material: peripheral blood. Receptors originate from an older woman who had recovered from COVID-19.

The chain combines TRBV7-2 with TRBJ2-3; TRBD2 might be the D (6 bases). The V end lost 1 base, the J end lost 2 bases, and 10 bases lay between the germline ends. The CDR3 loop spans 15 amino acids. The V gene's germline CDR1 is SGHTA and CDR2 FQGNSA. CDR3 in DNA: TGTGCCAGCAGCTTAGACGGGAGACCCACAGATACGCAGTATTTT. Its protein product is CASSLDGRPTDTQYF.

The chain employs TRBV5-5 and TRBJ1-5; a weak D match, TRBD1 (5 bases). V was cut by 2 bases and J by 7 bases, with 16 bases left in between. Germline CDR1 reads SGHKS; CDR2 reads YYEKEE (reference sequence). The CDR3 is 15 residues long. In nucleotides, the CDR3 is TGTGCCAGCAGCTTTATTGGTCAGGGTGACCAGCCCCAGCATTTT. Residues: CASSFIGQGDQPQHF.

V and J are TRBV6-5 and TRBJ2-7, with D possibly matching TRBD1 (6 bases). Germline CDR1 is MNHEY and CDR2 is SVGAGI. Trimming removed 9 bases at V and 4 bases at J, with 19 bases between. This CDR3 contains 14 residues. The CDR3 is CASGKTGFFYEQYF. CDR3 in DNA: TGTGCCAGTGGCAAGACAGGCTTTTTTTACGAGCAGTACTTC.

This chain uses TRBV29-1 with TRBJ2-3; 10 bases match TRBD2. There are 15 residues in the CDR3. Trimming cost V 3 bases and J 1 base; bases outside gene matches: 4. In germline, CDR1 is SQVTM, CDR2 ANQGSEA. This CDR3 is CSVEGLAGGTDTQYF. CDR3 sequence (DNA): TGCAGCGTTGAGGGGCTAGCGGGAGGCACAGATACGCAGTATTTT.

This clone was detected once. The chain joins TRBV11-2 to TRBJ1-1, with TRBD1 identical over 8 bases. CDR1 SGHAT and CDR2 FQNNGV come from the germline V gene. V lost 3 bases and J lost 5; bases outside the gene matches: 2. CDR3 length: 13 residues. CDR3 region: CASSFQGATEAFF. The CDR3 DNA reads as TGTGCCAGCAGCTTTCAGGGGGCAACTGAAGCTTTCTTT.

The V call is TRBV19, the J call TRBJ2-1, with 7 bases fitting TRBD2. The V and J ends lost 5 bases and 3 bases, in that order; junction bases with no gene match: 4. CDR3 length equals 14 residues. Germline values: CDR1 LNHDA, CDR2 SQIVND (reference sequence). The CDR3: CASSGRASYNEQFF. The CDR3 bases are TGTGCCAGTAGTGGGAGGGCCAGCTACAATGAGCAGTTCTTC.

CDR3 bases: TGTGCCAGCAGTCCTGGTTTTGCCCGAGGAGATACGCAGTATTTT. It is translated as CASSPGFARGDTQYF. The chain links TRBV2 to TRBJ2-3; D remains ambiguous. The CDR3 length is 15 residues. Germline V gene lookup returns CDR1 SNHLY and CDR2 FYNNEI. V was shortened by 5 bases and J by 5 bases, with 17 bases between the two germline ends.

J is TRBJ2-6 and V is TRBV3-1 (or the pseudogene TRBV3-2); possibly TRBD2 for D (5 bases). Deletions cut 7 bases from V and 1 base from J, with 17 bases between. This CDR3 region has 17 residues. Looked up from germline, CDR1 is LGHDT and CDR2 is YNNKEL (reference sequence). Here the CDR3 reads CASTTQQGRSGANVLTF. The CDR3, as DNA: TGTGCCAGCACCACCCAGCAAGGGAGATCTGGGGCCAACGTCCTGACTTTC.

V is TRBV13 and J is TRBJ2-7; 10 bases align to TRBD2. Germline V gene lookup returns CDR1 PRHDT and CDR2 FYEKMQ (reference sequence). J was trimmed by 2 bases and V by 5 bases; bases with no gene match: 21. This CDR3 contains 20 residues. CDR3 bases: TGTGCCAGCAGCCTGAACTGGAGGGCACGGGGACTAGCGAGTACCTACGAGCAGTACTTC. The encoded protein is CASSLNWRARGLASTYEQYF.

The chain uses TRBV6-6 and TRBJ2-7, with a tentative D call TRBD1 (5 bases). Germline V gene lookup returns CDR1 MNHNY and CDR2 SVGAGI (reference sequence). The CDR3 sequence is 15 residues long. The V end lost 6 bases, the J end lost 2 bases, and 17 bases lay between the germline ends. The CDR3 loop reads CASSPSPTETYEQYF. The CDR3 bases are TGTGCCAGCAGCCCCTCCCCGACAGAGACCTACGAGCAGTACTTC.

The chain links TRBV2 to TRBJ2-1; 8 nucleotides agree with TRBD1. The germline gives CDR1 SNHLY, CDR2 FYNNEI. The CDR3 runs 14 residues. With V trimmed by 4 bases and J by 9 bases, 8 bases remained unmatched. In DNA form, the CDR3 reads TGTGCCAGCAGTGTTGGACAGGGTAACGGTGAGCAGTTCTTC. This sequence encodes CASSVGQGNGEQFF. The full variable domain, completed using reference TRBV2 and TRBJ2-1, is EPEVTQTPSHQVTQMGQEVILRCVPISNHLYFYWYRQILGQKVEFLVSFYNNEISEKSEIFDDQFSVERPDGSNFTLKIRSTKLEDSAMYFCASSVGQGNGEQFFGPGTRLTVL.

V usage is TRBV5-6 and J usage is TRBJ2-7, with a weak D call TRBD1 (6 bases). Germline CDR1 is SGHDT and CDR2 is YYEEEE. The CDR3 length is 15 residues. The V and J ends lost 6 bases and 4 bases respectively, with 20 bases between them. The CDR3 nucleotides are TGTGCCAGCACCCCAGCGGCAGGGGTCGAATACGAGCAGTACTTC. Residues: CASTPAAGVEYEQYF.

The chain joins TRBV7-2 to TRBJ2-1; the D gene is possibly TRBD2 (5 bases). Germline V lookup: CDR1 SGHTA, CDR2 FQGNSA. The CDR3 contains 16 residues. V was trimmed by 4 bases and J by 2 bases, leaving 15 bases between them. The CDR3 bases are TGTGCCAGCAGCTCTCCTCGGACTCGTCCCTACAATGAGCAGTTCTTC. It translates to CASSSPRTRPYNEQFF.

The rearrangement uses TRBV7-2 and TRBJ2-3; weak D call: TRBD2 (5 bases). Looked up from germline, CDR1 is SGHTA and CDR2 is FQGNSA. V shed 2 bases and J shed 4 bases, with 13 bases lying between them. The length of the CDR3 is 15 residues. The CDR3 nucleotides are TGTGCCAGCAGCTTAACGGGGTCAGTACCAGATACGCAGTATTTT. It yields the protein CASSLTGSVPDTQYF.

The chain combines TRBV7-2 with TRBJ1-1; D may be TRBD1 (6 bases). Trimming pared 5 bases from V and 1 base from J, leaving 11 bases between. Germline V gives CDR1 SGHTA, CDR2 FQGNSA. The CDR3 consists of 14 residues. The DNA for the CDR3 is TGTGCCAGCAGCCCGAACAGGGAGAACACTGAAGCTTTCTTT. Its translation: CASSPNRENTEAFF.

The chain links TRBV19 to TRBJ1-5; no reliable D call. Germline V gives CDR1 LNHDA, CDR2 SQIVND (reference sequence). The germline V and J ends were trimmed by 5 bases and 3 bases, with 11 bases remaining between them. This CDR3 contains 14 residues. The CDR3 coding sequence is TGTGCCAGTAGTGCCCGAGGCCCCAATCAGCCCCAGCATTTT. Its protein is CASSARGPNQPQHF.

The rearrangement joins TRBV6-6 to TRBJ1-5; perhaps TRBD1 as D (5 bases). V was trimmed by 8 bases and J by 6 bases, leaving 14 bases between them. Germline V gives CDR1 MNHNY, CDR2 SVGAGI (reference sequence). The CDR3 sequence is 13 residues long. For the CDR3, the DNA is TGTGCCAGCGTCACCGATAGGGGTCAGCCCCAGCATTTT. Its protein is CASVTDRGQPQHF.

This chain uses TRBV7-2 with TRBJ2-1; the match to TRBD2 covers 7 bases. Germline V gene data show CDR1 as SGHTA and CDR2 as FQGNSA. The V gene end was trimmed by 1 base and the J gene end by 4 bases; junction bases not matched to a gene: 7. The CDR3 contains 16 residues. As DNA, the CDR3 is TGTGCCAGCAGCTTAGAGGCGGGAGTGGGGTACAATGAGCAGTTCTTC. This sequence encodes CASSLEAGVGYNEQFF.

V gene TRBV7-2 combines with J gene TRBJ2-4; D is perhaps TRBD2 (5 bases). This CDR3 comprises 18 residues. CDR1 SGHTA and CDR2 FQGNSA come from the germline V gene. V was pared by 6 bases and J by 3 bases, with 24 bases between. The CDR3, as DNA: TGTGCCAGCAGACCCCGGGGTGGTAGCGAGGCTGGCAAAAACATTCAGTACTTC. Its protein is CASRPRGGSEAGKNIQYF.

The chain uses TRBV14 and TRBJ1-4; 7 nucleotides match TRBD1. This CDR3 spans 17 amino acids. The V gene end was trimmed by 4 bases and the J gene end by 0 bases; junction bases not matched to a gene: 8. CDR1 and CDR2 (germline): SGHDN, FVKESK. The CDR3 loop reads CASSPPGTVATNEKLFF. DNA for the CDR3: TGTGCCAGCAGCCCTCCCGGGACAGTTGCAACTAATGAAAAACTGTTTTTT. The whole variable domain, remainder taken from reference TRBV14 and TRBJ1-4, is EAGVTQFPSHSVIEKGQTVTLRCDPISGHDNLYWYRRVMGKEIKFLLHFVKESKQDESGMPNNRFLAERTGGTYSTLKVQPAELEDSGVYFCASSPPGTVATNEKLFFGSGTQLSVL.

V gene TRBV5-8 combines with J gene TRBJ2-7, with D uncertain. Germline assignment: CDR1 SGHTS and CDR2 YDEGEE. V was pared by 9 bases and J by 2 bases, with 9 bases between. This CDR3 has 11 residues. CDR3 nucleotide sequence: TGTGCCACCTCCCCCGCCTACGAGCAGTACTTC. It is translated as CATSPAYEQYF.

The sample holds a few counts of this clone. This sequence joins TRBV7-2 and TRBJ1-6; 12 bases are shared with TRBD1. V was clipped by 6 bases and J by 13 bases; unmatched bases: 13. CDR3 length: 16 amino acids. Germline V gives CDR1 SGHTA, CDR2 FQGNSA. DNA of the CDR3: TGTGCCAGCAGGTCCCCTTCGGGACAGGGGGCTAAGCCCCTCCACTTT. This translates into CASRSPSGQGAKPLHF.